This record concerns one T cell receptor beta chain sequence. These data originate in a study of early T cells in non-severe SARS-CoV-2 infection. Trimming took off 8 bases at V and 6 bases at J, with 4 bases between the two ends. The germline CDR1 and CDR2 sequences are SQVTM and ANQGSEA. This CDR3 contains 8 residues. MiXCR, run by TCRdb on the 5' RACE reads, gives a single entry per CDR3 protein. The table records about 90,000 distinct CDR3 sequences, approximately 12% of them present only once. The chain recombines TRBV29-1 with TRBJ1-2; D ambiguous. The origin of this receptor is an adult who was a healthcare worker with PCR-confirmed SARS-CoV-2 infection or an uninfected control (not recorded which). Specimen: whole blood, collected at baseline. CDR3 nucleotides: TGCAGCTGGGATGGCTACACCTTC. Protein product: CSWDGYTF.